The clone carrying this T cell receptor (beta chain) was seen only a few times. The data originate from a study of T cells in Graves' hyperthyroidism and ophthalmopathy. TCR beta CDR3 regions were amplified from RNA transcripts. With the HTBI primer set, the TCR CDR3 went through a first round of RT-PCR. MiXCR, applied by TCRdb to the multiplex PCR reads, yields one record per CDR3 protein. The profile shows 250,000 to 350,000 distinct CDR3 sequences, approximately 21% of them singletons. CDR1 and CDR2 (germline): SGHVS, FNYEAQ. V was pared by 5 bases and J by 0 bases, with 18 bases between. This CDR3 comprises 17 residues.

The clonotype comes from a man aged 25 to 40 with Graves' ophthalmopathy. The specimen sequenced was blood. The gene calls are TRBV7-6 and TRBJ2-3, with a tentative D call TRBD2 (6 bases). The CDR3 DNA reads TGTGCCAGCAGCCTGCCCTTCGGGGCGGGAAGCACAGATACGCAGTATTTT. This encodes CASSLPFGAGSTDTQYF.